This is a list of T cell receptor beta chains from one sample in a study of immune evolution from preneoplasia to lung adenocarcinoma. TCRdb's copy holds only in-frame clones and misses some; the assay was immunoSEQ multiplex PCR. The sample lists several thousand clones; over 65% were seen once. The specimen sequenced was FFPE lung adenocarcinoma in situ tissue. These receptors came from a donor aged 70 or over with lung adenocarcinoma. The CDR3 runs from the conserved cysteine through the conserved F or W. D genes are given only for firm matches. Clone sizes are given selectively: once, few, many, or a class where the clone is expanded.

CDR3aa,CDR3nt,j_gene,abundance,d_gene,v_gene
CASSKGRQGSPTNEKLFF,TGCGCCAGCAGTAAGGGAAGGCAGGGGTCCCCAACTAATGAAAAACTGTTTTTT,TRBJ1-4,.,.,TRBV10-1
CSVTSGQGTTEAFF,TGCAGCGTCACCTCGGGACAGGGGACCACTGAAGCTTTCTTT,TRBJ1-1,.,TRBD1,TRBV29-1
CASTIFGFYEQYF,TGTGCCAGCACGATTTTCGGTTTCTACGAGCAGTACTTC,TRBJ2-7,few,.,TRBV2
CASSYSVLAGGPQQYF,TGTGCCAGCAGTTACTCGGTCCTAGCGGGAGGACCTCAGCAGTACTTC,TRBJ2-7,few,TRBD2,TRBV6-6
CASSLSAGAVTGELFF,TGTGCCAGCAGTTTATCAGCGGGAGCCGTCACCGGGGAGCTGTTTTTT,TRBJ2-2,.,TRBD2,TRBV27
CASSGGGGTYEQYF,TGTGCCAGCAGTGGGGGGGGAGGGACCTACGAGCAGTACTTC,TRBJ2-7,.,TRBD2,TRBV28
CASSYPHGDEGTQYF,TGTGCCAGCAGTTACCCCCACGGGGACGAGGGGACCCAGTACTTC,TRBJ2-5,.,.,TRBV6-6
CASSSGVYTDTQYF,TGCGCCAGCAGCTCGGGAGTGTACACAGATACGCAGTATTTT,TRBJ2-3,.,.,TRBV5-1
CASSLGSAPVADTQYF,TGTGCCAGCAGCTTAGGTAGCGCCCCTGTTGCAGATACGCAGTATTTT,TRBJ2-3,once,.,TRBV7-3
CASGLGRGNTEAFF,TGTGCTAGTGGTTTGGGGAGAGGGAACACTGAAGCTTTCTTT,TRBJ1-1,.,.,TRBV12-5
CASSPGGGGEKLFF,TGTGCCAGCAGCCCCGGCGGGGGGGGTGAAAAACTGTTTTTT,TRBJ1-4,.,.,TRBV11-2
CATYGGGKQYF,TGTGCCACCTATGGGGGCGGAAAGCAGTACTTC,TRBJ2-7,.,.,TRBV15
CATGTSGRRTYEQYF,TGTGCCACAGGGACTAGCGGGAGAAGGACCTACGAGCAGTACTTC,TRBJ2-7,.,TRBD2,TRBV6-5
CASSVAGTGREKLFF,TGTGCCAGCAGCGTAGCGGGGACAGGGCGGGAAAAACTGTTTTTT,TRBJ1-4,once,TRBD1,TRBV9
CASSVNQGANTIYF,TGTGCCAGCAGCGTGAATCAGGGCGCAAACACCATATATTTT,TRBJ1-3,.,.,TRBV9
CASKAPGLEEKLFF,TGTGCCAGCAAGGCCCCGGGGTTAGAGGAAAAACTGTTTTTT,TRBJ1-4,.,.,TRBV6-5
CASSWRQGLSGANVLTF,TGTGCCAGCAGCTGGAGACAGGGGCTCTCTGGGGCCAACGTCCTGACTTTC,TRBJ2-6,few,TRBD1,TRBV5-4
CASSFQTSGLRTDTQYF,TGCGCCAGCAGCTTCCAAACTAGCGGGCTGCGCACAGATACGCAGTATTTT,TRBJ2-3,.,TRBD2,TRBV5-1
CASSFGFPREGYSYEQYF,TGTGCCAGCAGCTTCGGTTTCCCACGGGAGGGCTACTCCTACGAGCAGTACTTC,TRBJ2-7,once,TRBD2,TRBV5-4
CASSRTTDYTRTDTQYF,TGCGCCAGCAGCCGTACGACCGATTACACCCGCACAGATACGCAGTATTTT,TRBJ2-3,.,.,TRBV5-1
CASSLGSGELFF,TGTGCCAGCAGCTTAGGGTCCGGGGAGCTGTTTTTT,TRBJ2-2,few,.,TRBV11-2
CASSLERGSGREQFF,TGTGCCAGCAGCTTAGAAAGGGGTAGCGGGAGGGAGCAGTTCTTC,TRBJ2-1,few,TRBD2,TRBV7-6
CAWKLAGATDTQYF,TGTGCCTGGAAATTAGCGGGCGCCACAGATACGCAGTATTTT,TRBJ2-3,once,TRBD2,TRBV30
CASSDATGLVGDTQYF,TGTGCCAGCAGTGACGCTACGGGGCTAGTTGGGGATACGCAGTATTTT,TRBJ2-3,.,.,TRBV6-4
CASSSGGSTDTQYF,TGTGCCAGCTCAAGCGGGGGATCCACAGATACGCAGTATTTT,TRBJ2-3,.,TRBD2,TRBV9
CASSIRLAGEETQYF,TGTGCCAGTAGTATTCGCCTAGCGGGAGAAGAGACCCAGTACTTC,TRBJ2-5,.,TRBD2,TRBV19
CASSQQAFFSGNTIYF,TGCGCCAGCAGCCAACAGGCTTTCTTCTCTGGAAACACCATATATTTT,TRBJ1-3,once,.,TRBV4-1
CASPILAGEHETQYF,TGCGCCAGCCCTATCCTGGCGGGAGAACATGAGACCCAGTACTTC,TRBJ2-5,.,TRBD2,TRBV10-1
CASSLGVGTDTQYF,TGTGCCAGCAGCTTAGGTGTGGGCACAGATACGCAGTATTTT,TRBJ2-3,.,.,TRBV11-2
CASSSDRGDYGYTF,TGTGCCAGCAGTTCAGACAGGGGGGACTATGGCTACACCTTC,TRBJ1-2,.,TRBD1,TRBV6-6
CASSLVESPSGKETQYF,TGTGCCAGCAGCTTGGTGGAATCGCCTAGCGGGAAAGAGACCCAGTACTTC,TRBJ2-5,.,TRBD2,TRBV5-6